There are many counts of the clone carrying this T cell receptor (beta chain). The antigen is undetermined. This sample is part of a study of tumor and adjacent non-tumor tissue in lung cancer. Across the study: Histology: 12 adenocarcinoma, a couple of squamous cell carcinoma, 1 small cell lung cancer. Study-wide points: Patients with more diverse tumor TCRs had worse survival.

The CDR3 runs 14 residues. Germline values: CDR1 LGHNA, CDR2 YNFKEQ. V lost 4 bases and J 4 bases, leaving 13 bases between the germline ends. The template was RNA from unsorted bulk tissue. The library came from three nested PCR rounds adapted from ARM-PCR protocols. TCRdb independently ran MiXCR on the multiplex PCR reads; one entry per CDR3 protein. The repertoire holds over 100,000 distinct CDR3 sequences, with roughly 74% as singletons. Sequencing was performed on lung tumor tissue. The sequence came from a woman aged 60-70 years with non-small cell lung cancer. The chain links TRBV4-2 to TRBJ1-1; D is perhaps TRBD1 (5 bases). CDR3 DNA sequence: TGTGCCAGCAGCCCTCCTGGCAGGGTCACTGAAGCTTTCTTT. It is translated as CASSPPGRVTEAFF.